The clone carrying this T cell receptor beta chain was seen only a few times. The data are from a study of blood T cell repertoires in COVID-19. Study overall: PBMCs, B-cell-depleted T cells, or T cells were the source of the cDNA or gDNA that made up the material.

The CDR3 runs 15 residues. CDR1 LNHDA and CDR2 SQIVND come from the germline V gene (reference sequence). Trimming stripped 2 bases from V and 4 bases from J, with 12 bases between. Participants came from roughly 24 US areas, aged about 18 to 95 years. Researchers sorted participants into cohorts using their self-reported clinical history. Within the 2 weeks before study entry, each person in the exposed group met a COVID-19 case. Libraries were prepared by immunoSEQ multiplex PCR; TCRdb keeps only in-frame clonotypes and omits some of them. The sample shows about 220,000 clones, about 80% of them seen only once.

The receptor's source is a woman aged 40 to 55 who had been exposed to COVID-19. Sequencing was carried out using PBMCs or T cells enriched from blood (not recorded which). This chain connects TRBV19 to TRBJ2-1; TRBD2 might be the D (5 bases). CDR3 amino acids: CASSITEGGYNEQFF. The CDR3 nucleotides read TGTGCCAGTAGTATAACTGAGGGCGGGTACAATGAGCAGTTCTTC.